The present T cell receptor (beta chain) was sequenced within a study of post-analysis software for immune sequencing data. Study details: Relapsing-remitting, secondary progressive and progressive-relapsing multiple sclerosis were all included among the disease courses.

Unique molecular identifiers were present in the TCR beta cDNA libraries. From around 1 to 9.1 million T cells, 400,000 to 550,000 cDNA molecules were obtained. From the PCR reads, TCRdb called clonotypes with MiXCR, one entry per CDR3 protein. The sample includes about 460,000 distinct CDR3 sequences, less than 45% of them seen just once. This clonotype was recorded a few times. The antigen remains unidentified. Notes on the study in general: F-measure co-clustering was strong for batch-matched samples. Normalized Chao1 diversity in multiple sclerosis patients fell significantly below that of controls.

This sequence was found in a girl aged 5 to 17 with multiple sclerosis. Sequences were obtained from blood.

The CDR3: CASSSGTGIPEAFF. The CDR3 DNA reads TGTGCCAGCAGCTCCGGGACAGGGATACCTGAAGCTTTCTTT. The chain combines TRBV7-9 with TRBJ1-1, with 9 bases fitting TRBD1. Germline lookup yields CDR1 SEHNR and CDR2 FQNEAQ (reference sequence). The CDR3 length is 14 residues. V trimming: 4 bases; J trimming: 6 bases; junction bases outside the gene matches: 6.